This T cell receptor (beta chain) came from a study of blood T cell repertoires in COVID-19. Study-level background: The cDNA or gDNA used as material had been derived from T cells, B-cell-depleted T cells, or PBMCs.

Original methodology: It was from reference gene primer amplification that nucleated cell counts were estimated. Profiled with immunoSEQ multiplex PCR; TCRdb holds only in-frame clones, not every one. V, J and clone size derive from that table, while D and trimming were established from the DNA sequence. Of about 100,000 clones listed, around nine tenths are singletons. The sequencing input was peripheral blood. The TCR originated in a human donor in a cohort sampled during active COVID-19.

The CDR3 coding sequence is TGTGCCAGCAGTTCGAGACAGGGGGGAACCGGGGAGCTGTTTTTT. This sequence encodes CASSSRQGGTGELFF. The J gene is TRBJ2-2, the V gene TRBV27; TRBD1 agrees at 9 bases. The germline CDR1 and CDR2 sequences are MNHEY and SMNVEV (reference sequence). The V segment lost 4 bases and the J segment 5 bases; nucleotides outside the gene matches: 5. The CDR3 runs to 15 residues.